A single sample is the source of the 7 T cell receptor beta chains below, sequenced in a study of blood T cell repertoires in COVID-19. Repertoires were generated with immunoSEQ multiplex PCR, while TCRdb's copy carries only in-frame clones and drops some. The table shows 250,000 to 300,000 clones, with around 80% occurring only once. The sample taken for sequencing was PBMCs or T cells enriched from blood (not recorded which). These receptors were taken from a man aged 25-45 years with acute COVID-19.

This chain joins TRBV10-3 and TRBJ1-5, with TRBD1 matching over 8 bases. Germline CDR1 ENHRY, CDR2 SYGVKD. The CDR3 sequence is 15 residues long. V shed 6 bases, J shed 2 bases, and the junction held 6 bases outside the gene matches. CDR3 coding DNA: TGTGCCATCAGCCCCGGACAGGGCGGCAATCAGCCCCAGCATTTT. Encoded protein: CAISPGQGGNQPQHF.

The J gene is TRBJ2-3, the V gene TRBV11-3; 7 bases are a match to TRBD2. V was clipped by 4 bases and J by 0 bases; unmatched bases: 1. The CDR3 is 14 amino acids. Germline CDR1 and CDR2: SGHNT and YENEEA. CDR3 DNA sequence: TGTGCCAGCAGCTCGCGGGAGAGCACAGATACGCAGTATTTT. Its protein product is CASSSRESTDTQYF.

The chain links TRBV5-1 to TRBJ1-6; D may be TRBD1 (5 bases). CDR3 length: 14 amino acids. Germline loops: CDR1 SGHRS, CDR2 YFSETQ. With 3 bases removed from V and 10 bases from J, the gap between germline ends came to 14 bases. CDR3 amino acids: CASSWGDSGSPLHF. CDR3 DNA: TGCGCCAGCAGCTGGGGGGACTCTGGATCACCCCTCCACTTT.

The chain has TRBV13 and TRBJ2-1; the match to TRBD2 covers 9 bases. V shed 4 bases and J 6 bases; nucleotides not matched to a gene: 4. There are 14 residues in the CDR3. Germline-derived CDR1 and CDR2 are PRHDT and FYEKMQ (reference sequence). The CDR3: CASSSRGGANEQFF. The CDR3 DNA is TGTGCCAGCAGCTCCCGCGGGGGGGCCAATGAGCAGTTCTTC. The variable domain in full, completed from reference TRBV13 and TRBJ2-1, reads AAGVIQSPRHLIKEKRETATLKCYPIPRHDTVYWYQQGPGQDPQFLISFYEKMQSDKGSIPDRFSAQQFSDYHSELNMSSLELGDSALYFCASSSRGGANEQFFGPGTRLTVL.

This clone showed up many times. Its ends do not fully match the called genes, so a read error is possible. The CDR3 coding sequence is TGTGCCAGCAGCTTGTATGGACTAGCGGGAGGCTCCTACAATGAGCAGTTCTTC. Translating it yields CASSLYGLAGGSYNEQFF. V is TRBV5-1 and J is TRBJ2-1, with 14 positions matching TRBD2. The germline CDR1 and CDR2 sequences are SGHRS and YFSETQ. The CDR3 has 18 residues. Looking up the rest from reference TRBV5-1 and TRBJ2-1 gives the full variable domain: KAGVTQTPRYLIKTRGQQVTLSCSPISGHRSVSWYQQTPGQGLQFLFEYFSETQRNKGNFPGRFSGRQFSNSRSEMNVSTLELGDSALYLCASSLYGLAGGSYNEQFFGPGTRLTVL.

The gene calls are TRBV5-6 and TRBJ2-1, with D maybe TRBD2 (6 bases). With 0 bases removed from V and 6 bases from J, the gap between germline ends came to 13 bases. The CDR3 is 15 amino acids. The V gene's germline CDR1 is SGHDT and CDR2 YYEEEE. The CDR3: CASSLVGLAINEQFF. The DNA of the CDR3 is TGTGCCAGCAGCTTGGTAGGCCTAGCGATCAATGAGCAGTTCTTC.

The chain combines TRBV28 with TRBJ1-5; D ambiguous. Germline-derived CDR1 and CDR2 are MDHEN and SYDVKM. The V and J ends lost 10 bases and 4 bases respectively, with 23 bases between them. The CDR3 totals 16 residues. CDR3 bases: TGTGCCACCAGACATCTTGGGAGGAGGGATAATCAGCCCCAGCATTTT. Translation: CATRHLGRRDNQPQHF. The full variable domain, completed using reference TRBV28 and TRBJ1-5, is DVKVTQSSRYLVKRTGEKVFLECVQDMDHENMFWYRQDPGLGLRLIYFSYDVKMKEKGDIPEGYSVSREKKERFSLILESASTNQTSMYLCATRHLGRRDNQPQHFGDGTRLSIL.